These 22 T cell receptor beta chains originate from one sample sequenced in a study of T-cell reconstitution after alpha-beta-depleted transplantation in children. Construction of the TCRbeta library involved unique molecular identifiers. From the PCR reads, TCRdb called clonotypes with MiXCR, one entry per CDR3 protein. Counted here are 200,000 to 250,000 distinct CDR3 sequences, more than 10% occurring once; the ten biggest clones make up about 2.6%. The sequences come from PBMCs from the stem cell graft donor, collected from the stem cell graft. The receptors derive from a human donor who donated a stem cell graft to a child with acute lymphoblastic leukemia.

There are many counts of this clonotype. The chain recombines TRBV2 with TRBJ1-5, with D uncertain. Deletions cut 1 base from V and 5 bases from J, with 3 bases between. CDR1 SNHLY and CDR2 FYNNEI come from the germline V gene. This CDR3 region has 12 residues. CDR3 nucleotide sequence: TGTGCCAGCAGTGAAGAATATCAGCCCCAGCATTTT. Protein: CASSEEYQPQHF.

The chain recombines TRBV5-4 with TRBJ2-7; the D gene is possibly TRBD2 (6 bases). The germline CDR1 and CDR2 sequences are SGHNT and YYREEE (reference sequence). The CDR3 is 14 residues long. V was pared by 3 bases and J by 0 bases, with 10 bases between. CDR3 sequence: CASSSRTTSYEQYF. The CDR3, as DNA: TGTGCCAGCAGCTCGCGGACTACCTCCTACGAGCAGTACTTC.

This clonotype was observed a handful of times. The rearrangement joins TRBV7-9 to TRBJ1-2; a weak D match, TRBD1 (5 bases). With 1 base removed from V and 4 bases from J, the gap between germline ends came to 10 bases. The CDR3 has 14 amino acids. The germline V gene has CDR1 SEHNR and CDR2 FQNEAQ (reference sequence). CDR3 bases: TGTGCCAGCAGCTTAGTCGCAGGGATCTATGGCTACACCTTC. Translating gives CASSLVAGIYGYTF.

Ten or more counts support this clonotype. The rearrangement links TRBV5-1 to TRBJ2-1, with 10 bases matching TRBD2. Germline V gives CDR1 SGHRS, CDR2 YFSETQ. Losses at the gene ends were 7 bases for V and 3 bases for J; bases not matched to a gene: 7. The CDR3 length is 15 residues. The chain's CDR3 is CASYLAGAGYNEQFF. The CDR3 DNA is TGCGCCAGCTATCTAGCGGGAGCGGGCTACAATGAGCAGTTCTTC. The entire variable domain, with the rest obtained from reference TRBV5-1 and TRBJ2-1, is as follows: KAGVTQTPRYLIKTRGQQVTLSCSPISGHRSVSWYQQTPGQGLQFLFEYFSETQRNKGNFPGRFSGRQFSNSRSEMNVSTLELGDSALYLCASYLAGAGYNEQFFGPGTRLTVL.

The gene calls are TRBV20-1 and TRBJ1-1; D ambiguous. The germline V and J ends were trimmed by 5 bases and 0 bases, with 10 bases remaining between them. Per germline, CDR1 DFQATT and CDR2 SNEGSKA (reference sequence). The CDR3 runs to 13 residues. The CDR3 nucleotides read TGCAGTGCTCCTAGTTTTATGAACACTGAAGCTTTCTTT. As protein: CSAPSFMNTEAFF.

This clonotype showed up many times. The CDR3 sequence: CASSPVGTGGASNYGYTF. The CDR3, as DNA: TGTGCCAGCAGCCCTGTAGGGACAGGGGGCGCGTCGAACTATGGCTACACCTTC. V and J are TRBV5-5 and TRBJ1-2; TRBD1 matches at 12 bases. In germline, CDR1 is SGHKS, CDR2 YYEKEE (reference sequence). V was clipped by 4 bases and J by 2 bases; unmatched bases: 12. The length of the CDR3 is 18 residues.

Comment on this clonotype: This clone may be a read error of a much larger clone one base away. This rearrangement joins TRBV10-3 to TRBJ2-1; 8 nucleotides match TRBD1. V was clipped by 8 bases and J by 8 bases; unmatched bases: 5. The CDR3 has 12 residues. Germline loops: CDR1 ENHRY, CDR2 SYGVKD. CDR3 DNA sequence: TGTGCCATCGGACAGGGAGGCGATGAGCAGTTCTTC. Translating gives CAIGQGGDEQFF.

This clonotype was seen ten or more times. The chain joins TRBV20-1 to TRBJ1-1; D is ambiguous. The germline V gene encodes CDR1 DFQATT and CDR2 SNEGSKA (reference sequence). This CDR3 has 11 residues. With 1 base removed from V and 3 bases from J, the gap between germline ends came to 3 bases. The CDR3 DNA is TGCAGTGCTAGAGTTGACACTGAAGCTTTCTTT. It translates to CSARVDTEAFF.

This clonotype was picked up many times. V gene TRBV12-3 or TRBV12-4 combines with J gene TRBJ1-3; D not certain. V lost 1 base, J lost 0 bases, and 4 bases lay in between. CDR3 length: 14 residues. The CDR3 sequence: CASSLEVSGNTIYF. The CDR3 region has the DNA TGTGCCAGCAGTTTAGAGGTCTCTGGAAACACCATATATTTT.

This clonotype was recorded at least ten times. The rearrangement links TRBV10-2 to TRBJ2-1; D ambiguous. The CDR3 is 13 residues long. The germline V gene has CDR1 WSHSY and CDR2 SAAADI. Trimming left V 3 bases short and J 4 bases short, with 7 bases between. CDR3 protein: CASSDSSYNEQFF. CDR3 DNA: TGCGCCAGCAGTGATTCTTCTTACAATGAGCAGTTCTTC.

This clonotype appeared many times. The chain recombines TRBV9 with TRBJ2-3, with TRBD2 identical over 13 bases. V trimming: 4 bases; J trimming: 3 bases; junction bases outside the gene matches: 8. CDR1 and CDR2 from the germline V gene are SGDLS and YYNGEE. This CDR3 has 17 amino acids. The CDR3: CASSRGTSGVSTDTQYF. CDR3 nucleotide sequence: TGTGCCAGCAGCCGTGGGACTAGCGGGGTTAGTACAGATACGCAGTATTTT.

In this sample, this clonotype turned up many times. The chain links TRBV6-6 to TRBJ1-1; no firm D call. V was clipped by 0 bases and J by 3 bases, with 14 bases between them. CDR1 and CDR2 (germline): MNHNY, SVGAGI (reference sequence). The CDR3 has 16 residues. In nucleotides, the CDR3 is TGTGCCAGCAGTTACTCCGATCCAGGAGCGGACACTGAAGCTTTCTTT. Amino acids: CASSYSDPGADTEAFF.

The table lists this clonotype with many counts. This chain joins TRBV10-3 and TRBJ2-2; 7 bases match TRBD1. Germline loops: CDR1 ENHRY, CDR2 SYGVKD. V lost 4 bases, J lost 0 bases, and 8 bases stayed unmatched. The CDR3 consists of 17 residues. CDR3 in amino acids: CAISGPGQATNTGELFF. CDR3 nucleotide sequence: TGTGCCATCAGTGGGCCCGGACAGGCTACGAACACCGGGGAGCTGTTTTTT.

CDR3 DNA: TGCGCCAGCAGCTCTAGCGGGGGGGCCGGGGAGACCCAGTACTTC. Its translation: CASSSSGGAGETQYF. The chain carries TRBV4-1 and TRBJ2-5, with 12 bases matching TRBD2. CDR3 length: 15 amino acids. Germline lookup yields CDR1 MGHRA and CDR2 YSYEKL. J was trimmed by 5 bases and V by 5 bases; bases with no gene match: 6.

J is TRBJ1-5 and V is TRBV5-8, with TRBD1 as a possible D gene (5 bases). The CDR3 sequence is 15 residues long. The V and J ends lost 4 bases and 1 base respectively, with 12 bases between them. Germline assignment: CDR1 SGHTS and CDR2 YDEGEE. The CDR3 is CASSRLEGSNQPQHF. Written as DNA, the CDR3 is TGTGCCAGCAGCCGCCTTGAGGGGAGCAATCAGCCCCAGCATTTT. The whole variable domain, remainder taken from reference TRBV5-8 and TRBJ1-5, is EAGVTQSPTHLIKTRGQQATLRCSPISGHTSVYWYQQALGLGLQFLLWYDEGEERNRGNFPPRFSGRQFPNYSSELNVNALELEDSALYLCASSRLEGSNQPQHFGDGTRLSIL.

This clonotype was recorded at least ten times. The V call is TRBV27, the J call TRBJ2-3; D call uncertain. The germline V and J ends were trimmed by 7 bases and 9 bases, with 8 bases remaining between them. The CDR3 is made up of 10 amino acids. CDR1 MNHEY and CDR2 SMNVEV come from the germline V gene (reference sequence). The chain's CDR3 is CASKGITQYF. The CDR3 coding sequence is TGTGCCAGCAAAGGGATCACGCAGTATTTT.

The chain combines TRBV7-8 with TRBJ1-5; D is possibly TRBD1 (5 bases). The V end was cut by 10 bases, the J end by 0 bases, with 10 bases between. The CDR3 is 13 residues long. Germline V CDR1 and CDR2: SGHVS, FQNEAQ. The CDR3, as DNA: TGTGCCACGGGGGACTATAGCAATCAGCCCCAGCATTTT. It codes for CATGDYSNQPQHF.

In its sample, this clonotype was seen many times. The chain couples TRBV20-1 to TRBJ1-5, with 8 bases that match TRBD1. The V gene end was trimmed by 0 bases and the J gene end by 0 bases; junction bases not matched to a gene: 4. CDR1 is DFQATT, CDR2 SNEGSKA, per germline (reference sequence). This CDR3 contains 16 residues. The CDR3 loop is CSARDRQGNSNQPQHF. The CDR3 DNA is TGCAGTGCTAGAGACAGACAGGGGAATAGCAATCAGCCCCAGCATTTT.

As regards this clonotype: A much larger clone lies a single base off, so this may be a read error. This chain's CDR3 is CAGRGLNQPQHF. For the CDR3, the DNA is TGTGCCGGCAGAGGCCTCAATCAGCCCCAGCATTTT. The rearrangement uses TRBV6-5 and TRBJ1-5; D is undetermined. Germline assignment: CDR1 MNHEY and CDR2 SVGAGI. This CDR3 contains 12 residues.

The CDR3 sequence is CSARGAGRGLVLNEQFF. CDR3 bases: TGCAGTGCTAGAGGGGCGGGCCGGGGACTAGTGTTGAATGAGCAGTTCTTC. This sequence joins TRBV20-1 and TRBJ2-1; 8 positions match TRBD2. CDR1 is DFQATT and CDR2 is SNEGSKA in the germline V gene (reference sequence). The CDR3 runs 17 residues. The V gene end was trimmed by 1 base and the J gene end by 7 bases; junction bases not matched to a gene: 15.

This clonotype has more than one count but fewer than ten. This chain uses TRBV12-3 or TRBV12-4 with TRBJ2-5, with D possibly TRBD1 on 6 matching bases. The V end was cut by 4 bases, the J end by 3 bases, with 12 bases between. This CDR3 comprises 14 residues. The CDR3 sequence is CASSSGRGKETQYF. CDR3 nucleotide sequence: TGTGCCAGCAGTTCCGGCAGGGGAAAAGAGACCCAGTACTTC.

This clonotype was observed a few times. CDR3 loop: CASSQAYRGLSSYEQYF. Written as DNA, the CDR3 is TGCGCCAGCAGCCAGGCCTACAGGGGATTGAGCTCCTACGAGCAGTACTTC. This chain uses TRBV4-3 with TRBJ2-7, with 7 bases that match TRBD1. CDR1 and CDR2 from the germline V gene are LGHNA and YSLEER. The CDR3 is 17 amino acids. The V gene end was trimmed by 3 bases and the J gene end by 0 bases; junction bases not matched to a gene: 11.